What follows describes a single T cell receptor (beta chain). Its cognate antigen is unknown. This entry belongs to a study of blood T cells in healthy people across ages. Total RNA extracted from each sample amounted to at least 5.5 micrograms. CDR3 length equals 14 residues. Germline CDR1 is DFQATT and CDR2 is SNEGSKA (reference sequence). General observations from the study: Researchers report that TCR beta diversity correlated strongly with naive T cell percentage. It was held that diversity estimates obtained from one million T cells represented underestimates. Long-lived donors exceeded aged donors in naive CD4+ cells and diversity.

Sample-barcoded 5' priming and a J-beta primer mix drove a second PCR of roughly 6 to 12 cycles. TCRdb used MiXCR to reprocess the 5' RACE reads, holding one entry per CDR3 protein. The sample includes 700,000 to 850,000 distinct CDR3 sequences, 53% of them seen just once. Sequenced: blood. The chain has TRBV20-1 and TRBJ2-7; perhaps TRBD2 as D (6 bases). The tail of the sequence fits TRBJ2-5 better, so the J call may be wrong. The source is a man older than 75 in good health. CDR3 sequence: CSAYTSTTSKTQYF. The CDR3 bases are TGCAGTGCTTATACTAGCACGACCTCAAAGACCCAGTACTTC.